This T cell receptor (beta chain) was recovered during a study of blood T cell repertoires in COVID-19. In the source study's methods: Amplification with reference gene primers provided the estimates of nucleated cell counts. The method was immunoSEQ multiplex PCR; TCRdb's version includes in-frame clones alone and lacks a portion of them. The V and J calls and clone size are taken from that table; D and trimming were inferred from the DNA. The profile covers more than 300,000 clones, with more than 85% appearing a single time and 3% to 5% taken by the ten largest. Participants were aged roughly 18 to 100 years from approximately 25 US areas. This CDR3 has 13 residues. V was pared by 3 bases and J by 1 base, with 6 bases between. Germline assignment: CDR1 MNHEY and CDR2 SMNVEV (reference sequence).

The V call is TRBV27, the J call TRBJ1-2; no clear D. The TCR sequence derives from a woman in her twenties or thirties who had been exposed to COVID-19. The source material was PBMCs or T cells enriched from blood (not recorded which). For the CDR3, the DNA is TGTGCCAGCAGTTTTGGCAATAACTATGGCTACACCTTC. The encoded protein is CASSFGNNYGYTF.